Listed here are 9 T cell receptor beta chains from one sample, sequenced in a study of T cell clonality in common variable immunodeficiency. Generated by immunoSEQ multiplex PCR, the TCRdb table keeps only in-frame clones and is missing some. The sample offers about 52,000 clones and no singletons, the top ten holding just over 2%. Sequencing used peripheral blood mononuclear cells. The source of these receptors is a person between 18 and 69 years old in good health.

This clone was seen many times. The DNA read from the CDR3 is TGTGCCAGTAGTTTCACTCAAGACACGCGCGAG. Amino acid sequence: CASSFTQDTRE. The CDR3 as a whole reads CASSFTQDTREQYF. This chain links TRBV19 with TRBJ2-7; D ambiguous. The sequenced fragment ends 3 residues before the CDR3 boundary, so the rest is inferred from the germline J gene. The CDR3 consists of 14 residues. Germline CDR1 LNHDA, CDR2 SQIVND (reference sequence). The V gene lost 5 bases and the J gene lost 6 bases, with 17 bases spanning the gap.

This clone was counted at least ten times. The read finishes 3 residues shy of the CDR3 end, and the germline J gene is used to complete it. The rearrangement uses TRBV30 and TRBJ2-1, with 9 nucleotides matching TRBD2. CDR1 and CDR2 (germline): GTSNPN, SVGIG (reference sequence). The junction had 15 bases not matched to a gene; V was cut back by 1 base and J by 8 bases. CDR3 length: 17 amino acids. CDR3 sequence reads: CAWSGWTSAHRGDEQFF. CDR3 DNA, as far as it was read: TGTGCCTGGAGTGGATGGACTAGCGCCCACAGAGGCGATGAG. Complete variable domain (other parts from reference TRBV30 and TRBJ2-1): SQTIHQWPATLVQPVGSPLSLECTVEGTSNPNLYWYRQAAGRGLQLLFYSVGIGQISSEVPQNLSASRPQDRQFILSSKKLLLSDSGFYLCAWSGWTSAHRGDEQFFGPGTRLTVL.

The sample holds many counts of this clone. The read stops 3 residues short of the end of the CDR3; the missing end is completed from the germline J gene. The rearrangement joins TRBV5-1 to TRBJ2-1; 9 bases are a match to TRBD1. CDR3 length: 15 amino acids. The ends lost 2 bases at V and 6 bases at J; junction bases unmatched: 6. CDR1 is SGHRS, CDR2 YFSETQ, per germline. Incomplete CDR3 DNA: TGCGCCAGCAGCTTTAGGACAGGGGAGGGCAATGAG. Protein product: CASSFRTGEGNE. The full CDR3 reads CASSFRTGEGNEQFF. Based on the CDR3 plus reference TRBV5-1 and TRBJ2-1, the full variable domain is KAGVTQTPRYLIKTRGQQVTLSCSPISGHRSVSWYQQTPGQGLQFLFEYFSETQRNKGNFPGRFSGRQFSNSRSEMNVSTLELGDSALYLCASSFRTGEGNEQFFGPGTRLTVL.

Ten or more counts support this clone. Read coverage stops 3 residues before the CDR3 terminus; the germline J gene supplies the remainder. The chain links TRBV30 to TRBJ2-1, with 10 bases identical to TRBD2. The germline V gene encodes CDR1 GTSNPN and CDR2 SVGIG (reference sequence). Losses at the gene ends were 7 bases for V and 6 bases for J; bases not matched to a gene: 12. The CDR3 totals 15 residues. CDR3 sequence: CALNHLAGEFNEQFF. Partial CDR3 DNA: TGTGCCTTGAACCACCTAGCGGGGGAATTCAATGAG.

This clone occurred many times. The read terminates 3 residues ahead of where the CDR3 ends, so the germline J gene completes it. V and J are TRBV29-1 and TRBJ1-2; tentative D call: TRBD1 (5 bases). The CDR3 has 12 residues. The ends were cut back, 1 base at V and 4 bases at J, with 7 bases in the middle. Per germline, CDR1 SQVTM and CDR2 ANQGSEA. Here the CDR3 reads CSVEVQAYGYTF. CDR3 DNA, as far as it was read: TGCAGCGTTGAAGTACAGGCCTATGGC.

This clone was seen at least ten times. Read coverage stops 3 residues before the CDR3 terminus; the germline J gene supplies the remainder. The rearrangement links TRBV7-9 to TRBJ1-1, with D unclear. Germline values: CDR1 SEHNR, CDR2 FQNEAQ (reference sequence). The CDR3 consists of 14 residues. Trimming pared 5 bases from V and 7 bases from J, leaving 17 bases between. The CDR3 sequence is CASSRLASVDEAFF. The part of the CDR3 DNA that was read is TGTGCCAGCAGCCGGCTGGCCAGCGTCGATGAA.

With respect to this clone: The CDR3 is cut off 3 residues early in the read; its end comes from the germline J gene. The chain couples TRBV19 to TRBJ1-2; D not certain. There are 15 residues in the CDR3. Germline V gene data show CDR1 as LNHDA and CDR2 as SQIVND (reference sequence). Here the CDR3 reads CASSASGRVGDTYTF. The CDR3 bases that were read are TGTGCCAGTAGTGCAAGCGGGAGGGTAGGAGATACC.

In this sample, this clone turned up many times. The CDR3 goes on 3 residues after the read ends, and that part is filled in from the germline J gene. This chain joins TRBV2 and TRBJ2-3; perhaps TRBD2 as D (6 bases). With 2 bases removed from V and 0 bases from J, the gap between germline ends came to 9 bases. From germline, CDR1 is SNHLY and CDR2 FYNNEI. The CDR3 contains 15 residues. The CDR3 here is CASSEWTTSTDTQYF. CDR3 DNA, as far as it was read: TGTGCCAGCAGTGAATGGACTACAAGCACAGATACG. The variable domain in full, with the rest retrieved from reference TRBV2 and TRBJ2-3, is EPEVTQTPSHQVTQMGQEVILRCVPISNHLYFYWYRQILGQKVEFLVSFYNNEISEKSEIFDDQFSVERPDGSNFTLKIRSTKLEDSAMYFCASSEWTTSTDTQYFGPGTRLTVL.

This clone was detected many times. The CDR3 is cut off 3 residues early in the read; its end comes from the germline J gene. The chain has TRBV19 and TRBJ2-7, with 7 bases lining up with TRBD2. This CDR3 spans 16 amino acids. The trim removed 5 bases at V and 0 bases at J, leaving 10 bases unmatched. In germline, CDR1 is LNHDA, CDR2 SQIVND (reference sequence). The CDR3 DNA, read in part, is TGTGCCAGTAGTTCCCGTTACGGGGGGACCTCCTACGAG. Residues: CASSSRYGGTSYE. The whole CDR3 protein is CASSSRYGGTSYEQYF.